A selection of T cell receptor beta chains follows, all from one sample in a study of shared clonotypes between healthy human individuals. TCRdb's table, derived via immunoSEQ multiplex PCR, lists solely in-frame clones and lacks some. The table has about 470,000 clones, about four fifths seen once. Sequencing was carried out using PBMCs. These receptors were taken from a middle-aged woman in good health. Some clones in this sample may be carry-over from other donors' samples. The CDR3 runs from the conserved cysteine through the conserved F or W. D genes are given only for firm matches. Rows may omit the clone size; those that give it use once, few, many or a size class.

j_call clone_size v_call d_call cdr3_nt cdr3_aa
TRBJ2-7 - TRBV30 TRBD2 TGTGCCTGGAGTCTAGCGGAACCCTACGAGCAGTACTTC CAWSLAEPYEQYF
TRBJ2-7 - TRBV6-1 TRBD1 TGTGCCAGCAGTGAAGTTGGTGTCAGGGGGCACTACGAGCAGTACTTC CASSEVGVRGHYEQYF
TRBJ1-4 - TRBV28 - TGTGCCAGCAGTGATCCGGGACACTCGAATGAAAAACTGTTTTTT CASSDPGHSNEKLFF
TRBJ1-6 few TRBV4-1 - TGCGCCAGCAGCAGGGATACAGGACACTATAATTCACCCCTCCACTTT CASSRDTGHYNSPLHF
TRBJ2-7 - TRBV2 - TGTGCCAGCATTGACAGGGAGGACCACGAGCAGTACTTC CASIDREDHEQYF
TRBJ1-2 - TRBV5-6 - TGTGCCAGCAGCTTGTCGGGCAGGTACTATGGCTACACCTTC CASSLSGRYYGYTF
TRBJ2-7 - TRBV5-6 - TGTGCCAGCAGCTTGGCCGACGGGAGAAGGGGTGAGCAGTACTTC CASSLADGRRGEQYF
TRBJ2-7 - TRBV20-1 - TGCAGTGCTTCCCTTGGCGAGCAGTACTTC CSASLGEQYF
TRBJ1-6 few TRBV2 - TGTGCCAGCATCCACAGGGTTGGTTCACCCCTCCACTTT CASIHRVGSPLHF
TRBJ2-2 - TRBV9 TRBD1 TGTGCCAGCAGCACCCGGGACAGAAACACCGGGGAGCTGTTTTTT CASSTRDRNTGELFF
TRBJ2-1 - TRBV11-2 TRBD2 TGTGCCAGCAGCCATCGAACTAGCGGGATCGTCAATGAGCAGTTCTTC CASSHRTSGIVNEQFF
TRBJ2-1 - TRBV2 TRBD2 TGTGCCAGCAATCCCCGGTCTAGCGGGAGTCGGTACAATGAGCAGTTCTTC CASNPRSSGSRYNEQFF
TRBJ2-1 - TRBV13 - TGTGCCAGCAGCTCCCTATACAATGAGCAGTTCTTC CASSSLYNEQFF
TRBJ2-3 - TRBV4-3 - TGCGCCAGCAGCCGCGGAGGCCCTAGCACAGATACGCAGTATTTT CASSRGGPSTDTQYF
TRBJ1-1 - TRBV7-2 - TGTGCCAGCAGCTCGTGGGGAGGTGACACTGAAGCTTTCTTT CASSSWGGDTEAFF
TRBJ2-3 - TRBV28 TRBD2 TGTGCCAGCAGTAGGACTAGCGGCCACACAGATACGCAGTATTTT CASSRTSGHTDTQYF
TRBJ1-2 - TRBV9 TRBD1 TGTGCCAGCAGCGCAAACAGGGGGCGCGGGTATGGCTACACCTTC CASSANRGRGYGYTF
TRBJ2-7 few TRBV7-2 TRBD2 TGTGCCAGCAGCTTAGCGGGACTAGCGGACTACGAGCAGTACTTC CASSLAGLADYEQYF
TRBJ2-5 - TRBV5-4 - TGTGCCAGCAGCTCAACTAGGGGGTACCAAGAGACCCAGTACTTC CASSSTRGYQETQYF
TRBJ1-1 - TRBV19 - TGTGCCAGTAGCATCTGGACGGGTAACACTGAAGCTTTCTTT CASSIWTGNTEAFF
TRBJ2-7 few TRBV5-1 - TGCGCCAGTACCCAGGACGGAGGATTCGAGCAGTACTTC CASTQDGGFEQYF
TRBJ2-1 - TRBV11-3 TRBD2 TGTGCCAGCAGCATTACTAGCGGGAATTCCTACAATGAGCAGTTCTTC CASSITSGNSYNEQFF
TRBJ2-1 - TRBV7-6 - TGTGCCAGCAGCTCGGGCCCCGAGCAGTTCTTC CASSSGPEQFF
TRBJ1-1 - TRBV30 - TGTGCCTCCACCCGGGGGACGCCGAACACTGAAGCTTTCTTT CASTRGTPNTEAFF
TRBJ2-7 - TRBV7-9 - TGTGCCAGCAGCTCCCTATTATACGAGCAGTACTTC CASSSLLYEQYF
TRBJ2-3 - TRBV19 - TGTGCCAGTAGTATAGGATGGCAGCCCAGCACAGATACGCAGTATTTT CASSIGWQPSTDTQYF
TRBJ2-7 - TRBV7-2 TRBD2 TGTGCCAGCAGCCTTCCCGGGACTAGCGGGAGCTCCTACGAGCAGTACTTC CASSLPGTSGSSYEQYF
TRBJ2-3 few TRBV7-3 TRBD2 TGTGCCAGCAGCTTACTCGGGACTAGCGGGAGGGCAACAGATACGCAGTATTTT CASSLLGTSGRATDTQYF
TRBJ2-7 once TRBV5-1 - TGCGCCAGCAGCTCCCGACAGGGGAGGGACGAGCAGTACTTC CASSSRQGRDEQYF
TRBJ2-7 - TRBV11-2 - TGTGCCAGGGGGCGAGGGGGTAGCTCCTACGAGCAGTACTTC CARGRGGSSYEQYF
TRBJ2-1 many TRBV5-1 - TGCGCCAGCAGCTTGTGGGGGGAGCTAGTAGTTAATGAGCAGTTCTTC CASSLWGELVVNEQFF
TRBJ2-5 - TRBV7-8 - TGTGCCAGCAGCTTAACCACCGTCCAAGAGACCCAGTACTTC CASSLTTVQETQYF
TRBJ2-7 - TRBV10-1 - TGCGCCAGCTCCGAACAAAGGGGGGGCGAGCAGTACTTC CASSEQRGGEQYF
TRBJ2-7 few TRBV7-2 - TGTGCCAGCAGCCCCCAATGGGGAGGTGGCTACGAGCAGTACTTC CASSPQWGGGYEQYF
TRBJ2-1 - TRBV11-2 TRBD2 TGTGCCAGCAGCTCAACGGGACTAGCGGCGACCTACAATGAGCAGTTCTTC CASSSTGLAATYNEQFF